This TCR beta chain was sequenced for a study of cytomegalovirus exposure and HLA in healthy donors. Study results and limitations: A later analysis found first-cohort TCR clusters tended to co-occur in the 90 to 150 validation repertoires.

V shed 5 bases and J shed 2 bases, with 15 bases lying between them. The CDR3 loop spans 15 amino acids. Germline V lookup: CDR1 MDHEN, CDR2 SYDVKM. A word on this clone: Its cognate antigen is unknown.

The donors belonged to the roughly 110-subject validation cohort, separate from the roughly 700-subject first cohort. Only in-frame clones appear in the TCRdb table, and some are missing; sequencing was by immunoSEQ multiplex PCR. The data contain a few hundred thousand clones, 65% to 90% of them seen just once; the ten biggest clones take up roughly 1%. The receptor's source is a woman aged 18-35 years in good health and CMV-seronegative. The rearrangement joins TRBV28 to TRBJ1-2; TRBD1 might be the D (5 bases). Sequencing was performed on PBMCs. As DNA, the CDR3 is TGTGCCAGCAGTGGACCTATAAGGGGAAACTATGGCTACACCTTC. It encodes CASSGPIRGNYGYTF.